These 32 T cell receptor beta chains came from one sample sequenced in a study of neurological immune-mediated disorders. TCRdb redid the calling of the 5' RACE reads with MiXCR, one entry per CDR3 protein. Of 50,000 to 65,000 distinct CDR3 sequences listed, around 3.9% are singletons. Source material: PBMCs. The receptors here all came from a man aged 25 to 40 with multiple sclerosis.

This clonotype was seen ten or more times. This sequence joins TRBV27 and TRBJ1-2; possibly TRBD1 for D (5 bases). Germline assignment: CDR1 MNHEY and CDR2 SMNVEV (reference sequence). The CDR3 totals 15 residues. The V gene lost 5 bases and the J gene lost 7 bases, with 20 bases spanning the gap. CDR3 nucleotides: TGTGCCAGCAGTCCGCAGGGAGGAACCCTGAGTGGCTACACCTTC. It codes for CASSPQGGTLSGYTF.

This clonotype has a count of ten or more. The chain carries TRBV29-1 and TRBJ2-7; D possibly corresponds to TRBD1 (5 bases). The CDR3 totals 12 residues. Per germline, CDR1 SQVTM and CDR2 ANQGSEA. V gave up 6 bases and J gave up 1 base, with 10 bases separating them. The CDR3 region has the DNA TGCAGCGTCTACGACAGATCCTACGAGCAGTACTTC. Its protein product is CSVYDRSYEQYF.

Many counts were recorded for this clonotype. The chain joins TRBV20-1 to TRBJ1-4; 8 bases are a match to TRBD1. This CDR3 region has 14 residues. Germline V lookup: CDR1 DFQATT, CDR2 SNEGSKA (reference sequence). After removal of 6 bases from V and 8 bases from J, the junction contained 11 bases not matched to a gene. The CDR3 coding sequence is TGCAGTGCGGTACCCGGGACAGGTGGGGAAAAACTGTTTTTT. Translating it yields CSAVPGTGGEKLFF.

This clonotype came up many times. CDR3 sequence reads: CASSSLRDRGETQYF. The CDR3 nucleotides read TGTGCCAGCAGCTCTCTCCGGGACAGGGGAGAGACCCAGTACTTC. The chain combines TRBV7-6 with TRBJ2-5; 10 positions agree with TRBD1. CDR1 SGHVS and CDR2 FNYEAQ come from the germline V gene. V was pared by 4 bases and J by 4 bases, with 6 bases of the junction left unmatched. CDR3 length equals 15 residues.

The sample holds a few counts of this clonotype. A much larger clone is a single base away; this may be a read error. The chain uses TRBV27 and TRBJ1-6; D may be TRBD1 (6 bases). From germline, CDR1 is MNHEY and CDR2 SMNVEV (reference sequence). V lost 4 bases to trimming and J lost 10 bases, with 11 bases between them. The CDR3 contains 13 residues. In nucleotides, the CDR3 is TGTGCCAGCAGTTGGGACAAGGAATCACCCCTCCACTTT. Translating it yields CASSWDKESPLHF.

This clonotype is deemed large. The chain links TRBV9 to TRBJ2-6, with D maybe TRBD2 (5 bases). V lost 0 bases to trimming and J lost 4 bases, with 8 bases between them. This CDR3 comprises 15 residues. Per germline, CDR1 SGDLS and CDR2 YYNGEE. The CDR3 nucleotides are TGTGCCAGCAGCGTAGTGAGGGCCGGGGCCAACGTCCTGACTTTC. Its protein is CASSVVRAGANVLTF. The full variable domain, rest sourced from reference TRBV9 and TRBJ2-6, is DSGVTQTPKHLITATGQRVTLRCSPRSGDLSVYWYQQSLDQGLQFLIQYYNGEERAKGNILERFSAQQFPDLHSELNLSSLELGDSALYFCASSVVRAGANVLTFGAGSRLTVL.

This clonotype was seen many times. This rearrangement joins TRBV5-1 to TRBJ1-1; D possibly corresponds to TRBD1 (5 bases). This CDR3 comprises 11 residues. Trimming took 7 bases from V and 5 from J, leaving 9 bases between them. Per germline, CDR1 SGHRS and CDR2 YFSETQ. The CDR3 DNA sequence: TGCGCCAGCCGGGACGGAACTGAAGCTTTCTTT. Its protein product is CASRDGTEAFF.

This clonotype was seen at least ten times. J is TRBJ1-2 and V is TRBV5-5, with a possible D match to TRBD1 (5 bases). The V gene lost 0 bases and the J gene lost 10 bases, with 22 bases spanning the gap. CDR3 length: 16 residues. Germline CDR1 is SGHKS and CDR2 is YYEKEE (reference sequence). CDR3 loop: CASSLGFGWPREDYTF. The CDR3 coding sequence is TGTGCCAGCAGCTTGGGATTCGGTTGGCCCAGGGAAGACTACACCTTC.

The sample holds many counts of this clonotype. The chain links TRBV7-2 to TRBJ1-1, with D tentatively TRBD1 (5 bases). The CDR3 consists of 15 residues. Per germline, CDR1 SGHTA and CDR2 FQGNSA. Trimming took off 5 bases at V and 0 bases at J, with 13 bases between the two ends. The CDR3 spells CASSAWVGVNTEAFF. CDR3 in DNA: TGTGCCAGCAGCGCATGGGTAGGGGTGAACACTGAAGCTTTCTTT.

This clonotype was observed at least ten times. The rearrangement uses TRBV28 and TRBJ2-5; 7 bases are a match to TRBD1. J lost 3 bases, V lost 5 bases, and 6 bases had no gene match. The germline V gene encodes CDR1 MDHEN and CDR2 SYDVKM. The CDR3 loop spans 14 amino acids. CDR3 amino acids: CASSTRQGKETQYF. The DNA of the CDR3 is TGTGCCAGCAGTACTAGACAGGGCAAAGAGACCCAGTACTTC.

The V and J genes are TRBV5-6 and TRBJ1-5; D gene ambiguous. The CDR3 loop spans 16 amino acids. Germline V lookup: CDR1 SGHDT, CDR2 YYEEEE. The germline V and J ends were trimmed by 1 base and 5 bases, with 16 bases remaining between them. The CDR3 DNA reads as TGTGCCAGCAGCTTGAGCCCAGGCAGGAACGATCAGCCCCAGCATTTT. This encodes CASSLSPGRNDQPQHF. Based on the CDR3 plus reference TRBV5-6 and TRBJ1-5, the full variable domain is DAGVTQSPTHLIKTRGQQVTLRCSPKSGHDTVSWYQQALGQGPQFIFQYYEEEERQRGNFPDRFSGHQFPNYSSELNVNALLLGDSALYLCASSLSPGRNDQPQHFGDGTRLSIL.

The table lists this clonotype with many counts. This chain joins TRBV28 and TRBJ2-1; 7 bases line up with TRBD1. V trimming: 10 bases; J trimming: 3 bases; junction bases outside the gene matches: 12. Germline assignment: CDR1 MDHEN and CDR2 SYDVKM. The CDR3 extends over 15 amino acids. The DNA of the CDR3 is TGTGCCACACTATCCCGGGACAGAAACTACAATGAGCAGTTCTTC. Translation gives CATLSRDRNYNEQFF.

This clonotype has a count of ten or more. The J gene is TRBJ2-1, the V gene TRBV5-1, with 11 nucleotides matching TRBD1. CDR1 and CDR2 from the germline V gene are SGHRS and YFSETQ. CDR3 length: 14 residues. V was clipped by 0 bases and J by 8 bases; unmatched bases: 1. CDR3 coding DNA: TGCGCCAGCAGCTTGGGGACAGGGGGCGATGAGCAGTTCTTC. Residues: CASSLGTGGDEQFF. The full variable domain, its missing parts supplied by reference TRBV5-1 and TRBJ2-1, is KAGVTQTPRYLIKTRGQQVTLSCSPISGHRSVSWYQQTPGQGLQFLFEYFSETQRNKGNFPGRFSGRQFSNSRSEMNVSTLELGDSALYLCASSLGTGGDEQFFGPGTRLTVL.

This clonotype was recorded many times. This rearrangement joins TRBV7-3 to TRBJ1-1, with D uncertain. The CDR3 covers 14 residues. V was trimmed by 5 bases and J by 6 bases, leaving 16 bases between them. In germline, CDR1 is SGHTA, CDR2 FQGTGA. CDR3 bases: TGTGCCAGCAGCGCACTTGGAAGGGAATCTGAAGCTTTCTTT. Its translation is CASSALGRESEAFF.

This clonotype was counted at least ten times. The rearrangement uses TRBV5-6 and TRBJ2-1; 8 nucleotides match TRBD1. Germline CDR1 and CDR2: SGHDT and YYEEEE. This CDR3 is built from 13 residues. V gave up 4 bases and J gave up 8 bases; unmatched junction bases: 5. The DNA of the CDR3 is TGTGCCAGCAGCCAGGACAGGGCCGATGAGCAGTTCTTC. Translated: CASSQDRADEQFF.

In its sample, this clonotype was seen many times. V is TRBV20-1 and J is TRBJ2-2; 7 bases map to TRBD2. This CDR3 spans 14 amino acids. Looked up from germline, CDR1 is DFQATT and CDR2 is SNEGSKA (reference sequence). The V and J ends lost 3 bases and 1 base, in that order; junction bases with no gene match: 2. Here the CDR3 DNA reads TGCAGTGCTAGGGCTAGCGGGAACACCGGGGAGCTGTTTTTT. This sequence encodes CSARASGNTGELFF.

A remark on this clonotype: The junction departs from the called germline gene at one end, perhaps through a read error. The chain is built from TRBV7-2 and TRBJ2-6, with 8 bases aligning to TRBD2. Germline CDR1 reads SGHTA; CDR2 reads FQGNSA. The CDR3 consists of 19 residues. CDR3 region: CASSSPAGSGRSGAKVLTF. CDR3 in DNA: TGTGCCAGCAGCTCCCCTGCCGGGAGCGGGAGATCTGGGGCCAAAGTCCTGACTTTC.

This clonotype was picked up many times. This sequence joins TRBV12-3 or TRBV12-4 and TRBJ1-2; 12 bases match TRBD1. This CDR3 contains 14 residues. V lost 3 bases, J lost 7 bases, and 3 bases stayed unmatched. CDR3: CASSFGTGGSGYTF. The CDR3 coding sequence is TGTGCCAGCAGTTTCGGGACAGGGGGCAGTGGCTACACCTTC.

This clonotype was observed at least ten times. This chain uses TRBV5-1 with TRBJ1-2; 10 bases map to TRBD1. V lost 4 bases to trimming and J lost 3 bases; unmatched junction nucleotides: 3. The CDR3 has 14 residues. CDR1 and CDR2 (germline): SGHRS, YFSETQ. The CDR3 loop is CASSQGTGDYGYTF. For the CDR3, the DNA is TGCGCCAGCAGCCAAGGGACAGGGGACTATGGCTACACCTTC.

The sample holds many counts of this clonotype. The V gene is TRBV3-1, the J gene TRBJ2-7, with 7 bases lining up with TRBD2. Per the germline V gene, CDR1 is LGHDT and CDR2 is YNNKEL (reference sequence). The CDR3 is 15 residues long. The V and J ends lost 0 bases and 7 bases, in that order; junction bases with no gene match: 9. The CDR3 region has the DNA TGTGCCAGCAGCCAAGAGGGACTAACCCTGGGGGAGCAGTACTTC. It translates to CASSQEGLTLGEQYF.

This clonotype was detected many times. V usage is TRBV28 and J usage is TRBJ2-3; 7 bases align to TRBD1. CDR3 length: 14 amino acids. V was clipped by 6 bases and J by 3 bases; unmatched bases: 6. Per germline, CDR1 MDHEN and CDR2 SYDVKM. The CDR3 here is CASRTGTETDTQYF. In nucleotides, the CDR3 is TGTGCCAGCAGAACCGGGACAGAAACAGATACGCAGTATTTT.

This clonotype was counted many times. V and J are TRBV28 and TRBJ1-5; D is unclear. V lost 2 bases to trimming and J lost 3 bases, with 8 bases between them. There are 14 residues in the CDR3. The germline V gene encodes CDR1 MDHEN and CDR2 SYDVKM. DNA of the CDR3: TGTGCCAGCAGTTTAGAACAGACCAATCAGCCCCAGCATTTT. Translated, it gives CASSLEQTNQPQHF.

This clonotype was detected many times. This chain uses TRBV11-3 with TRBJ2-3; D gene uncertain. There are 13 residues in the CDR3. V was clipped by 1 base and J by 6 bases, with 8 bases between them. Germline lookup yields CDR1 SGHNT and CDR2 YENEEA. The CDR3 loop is CASSLVHGDTQYF. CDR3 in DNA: TGTGCCAGCAGCTTAGTCCATGGGGATACGCAGTATTTT.

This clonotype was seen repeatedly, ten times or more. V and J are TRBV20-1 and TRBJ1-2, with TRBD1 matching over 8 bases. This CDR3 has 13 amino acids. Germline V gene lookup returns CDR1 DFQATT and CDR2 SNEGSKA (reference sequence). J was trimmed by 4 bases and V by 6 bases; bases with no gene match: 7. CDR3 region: CSASTGDAYGYTF. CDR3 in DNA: TGCAGTGCCTCGACAGGGGACGCCTATGGCTACACCTTC.

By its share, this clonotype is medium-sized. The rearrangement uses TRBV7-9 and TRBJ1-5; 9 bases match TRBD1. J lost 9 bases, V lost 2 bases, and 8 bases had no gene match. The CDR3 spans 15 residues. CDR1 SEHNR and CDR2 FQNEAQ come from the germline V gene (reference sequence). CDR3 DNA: TGTGCCAGCAGCTTACCGACAGGGGGATTGATGCCCCAGCATTTT. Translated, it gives CASSLPTGGLMPQHF.

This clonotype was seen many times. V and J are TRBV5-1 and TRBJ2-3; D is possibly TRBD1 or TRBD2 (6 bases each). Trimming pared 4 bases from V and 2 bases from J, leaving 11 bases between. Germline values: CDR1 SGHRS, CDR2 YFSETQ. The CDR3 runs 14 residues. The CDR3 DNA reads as TGCGCCAGCAGCGGAGGGGGGCTCACAGATACGCAGTATTTT. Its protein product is CASSGGGLTDTQYF.

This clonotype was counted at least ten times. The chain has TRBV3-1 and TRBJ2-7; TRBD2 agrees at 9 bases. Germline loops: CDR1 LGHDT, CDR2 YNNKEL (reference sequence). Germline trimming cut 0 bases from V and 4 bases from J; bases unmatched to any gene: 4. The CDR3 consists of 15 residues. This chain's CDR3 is CASSQEGGRGYEQYF. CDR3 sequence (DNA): TGTGCCAGCAGCCAAGAAGGCGGGAGGGGGTACGAGCAGTACTTC.

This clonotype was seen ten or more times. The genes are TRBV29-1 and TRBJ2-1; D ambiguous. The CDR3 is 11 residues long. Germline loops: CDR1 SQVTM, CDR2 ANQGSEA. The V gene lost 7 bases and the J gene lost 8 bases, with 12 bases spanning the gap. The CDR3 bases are TGCAGCGCCGTGGGAATAGATGAGCAGTTCTTC. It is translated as CSAVGIDEQFF.

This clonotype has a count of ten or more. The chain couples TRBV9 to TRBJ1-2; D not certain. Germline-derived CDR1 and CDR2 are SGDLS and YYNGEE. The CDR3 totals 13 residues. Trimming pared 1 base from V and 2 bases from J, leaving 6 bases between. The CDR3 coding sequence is TGTGCCAGCAGCGTATCGGGGAACTATGGCTACACCTTC. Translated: CASSVSGNYGYTF.

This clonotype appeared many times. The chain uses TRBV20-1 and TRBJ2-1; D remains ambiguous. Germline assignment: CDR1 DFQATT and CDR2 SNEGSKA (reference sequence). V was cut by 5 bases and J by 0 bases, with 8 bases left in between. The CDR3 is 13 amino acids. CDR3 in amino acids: CSAPQVSYNEQFF. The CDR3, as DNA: TGCAGTGCTCCCCAGGTCTCCTACAATGAGCAGTTCTTC.

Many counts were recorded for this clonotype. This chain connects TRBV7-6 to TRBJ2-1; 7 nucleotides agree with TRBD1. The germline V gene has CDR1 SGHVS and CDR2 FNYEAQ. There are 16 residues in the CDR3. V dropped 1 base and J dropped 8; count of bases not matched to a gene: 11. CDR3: CASSLEGATLVDEQFF. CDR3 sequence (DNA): TGTGCCAGCAGCTTAGAGGGGGCCACTTTGGTGGATGAGCAGTTCTTC.

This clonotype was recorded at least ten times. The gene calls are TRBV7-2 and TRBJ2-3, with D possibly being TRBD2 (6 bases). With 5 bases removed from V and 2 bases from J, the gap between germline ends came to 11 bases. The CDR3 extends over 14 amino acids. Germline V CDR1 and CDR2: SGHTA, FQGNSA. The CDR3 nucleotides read TGTGCCAGCAGCCCGACGGGGGACACAGATACGCAGTATTTT. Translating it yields CASSPTGDTDTQYF.